A single sample gave rise to the 26 T cell receptor beta chains below, sequenced in a study of radiation and T cells in renal cell carcinoma. The method was immunoSEQ multiplex PCR; TCRdb's version includes in-frame clones alone and lacks a portion of them. The table includes around 120,000 clones, about 81% detected once. Indicated time point: blood 2 weeks post-SBRT. The treatment here: 15 Gy SBRT to primary tumor, nephrectomy 4 weeks later. The specimen was blood, collected from a patient whose treatment included radiotherapy and nephrectomy. These receptors were obtained from a woman aged 55-70 years with renal cell carcinoma.

This chain joins TRBV28 and TRBJ1-2, with 10 bases fitting TRBD1. CDR1 is MDHEN, CDR2 SYDVKM, per germline. The V segment lost 2 bases and the J segment 7 bases; nucleotides outside the gene matches: 10. This CDR3 has 16 amino acids. The CDR3 DNA follows: TGTGCCAGCAGTTTAGGTCTTTTGACAGGGGGCGGTGGCTACACCTTC. It specifies CASSLGLLTGGGGYTF.

The rearrangement uses TRBV5-1 and TRBJ2-4, with a weak D call TRBD1 (6 bases). Trimming removed 0 bases at V and 13 bases at J, with 17 bases between. Germline V gene sequence: CDR1 SGHRS, CDR2 YFSETQ. This CDR3 spans 14 amino acids. The CDR3 loop reads CASSLALGVGHQYF. The CDR3 DNA reads TGCGCCAGCAGCTTGGCCCTAGGAGTGGGACACCAGTACTTC.

DNA for the CDR3: TGTGCCAGCAGTACCCGACAGGGGGCGAATTCACCCCTCCACTTT. It encodes CASSTRQGANSPLHF. The V and J genes are TRBV6-5 and TRBJ1-6, with 10 bases lining up with TRBD1. This CDR3 has 15 residues. The junction had 5 bases not matched to a gene; V was cut back by 5 bases and J by 7 bases. Germline assignment: CDR1 MNHEY and CDR2 SVGAGI.

This clone is judged medium-sized. The J gene is TRBJ2-3, the V gene TRBV11-2, with TRBD2 matching 13 bases. The CDR3 spans 16 residues. The germline V gene has CDR1 SGHAT and CDR2 FQNNGV. Trimming took 6 bases from V and 3 from J; bases not matched to a gene: 6. CDR3 in amino acids: CASRNPGLAGTDTQYF. CDR3 in DNA: TGTGCCAGCAGGAACCCGGGACTAGCGGGAACAGATACGCAGTATTTT. Based on the CDR3 plus reference TRBV11-2 and TRBJ2-3, the full variable domain is EAGVAQSPRYKIIEKRQSVAFWCNPISGHATLYWYQQILGQGPKLLIQFQNNGVVDDSQLPKDRFSAERLKGVDSTLKIQPAKLEDSAVYLCASRNPGLAGTDTQYFGPGTRLTVL.

This chain connects TRBV7-3 to TRBJ2-5, with D hard to call. Trimming removed 4 bases at V and 1 base at J, with 7 bases between. The CDR3 has 13 amino acids. Per the germline V gene, CDR1 is SGHTA and CDR2 is FQGTGA. CDR3 coding DNA: TGTGCCAGCAGCTCCGCCCTCCAAGAGACCCAGTACTTC. It codes for CASSSALQETQYF. The variable domain in full, completed from reference TRBV7-3 and TRBJ2-5, reads GAGVSQTPSNKVTEKGKYVELRCDPISGHTALYWYRQSLGQGPEFLIYFQGTGAADDSGLPNDRFFAVRPEGSVSTLKIQRTERGDSAVYLCASSSALQETQYFGPGTRLLVL.

V usage is TRBV2 and J usage is TRBJ1-5; D might be TRBD1 (6 bases). Trimming left V 8 bases short and J 2 bases short, with 10 bases between. In germline, CDR1 is SNHLY, CDR2 FYNNEI. This CDR3 contains 13 residues. This CDR3 is CASARGGNQPQHF. The CDR3, as DNA: TGTGCCAGCGCCAGGGGTGGCAATCAGCCCCAGCATTTT.

This clone was seen at least ten times. CDR3 sequence: CASSQEGTGTSYEQYF. The CDR3 nucleotides are TGCGCCAGCAGCCAAGAAGGGACAGGGACTTCCTACGAGCAGTACTTC. The chain couples TRBV4-1 to TRBJ2-7; 9 positions agree with TRBD1. The CDR3 has 16 amino acids. Germline values: CDR1 MGHRA, CDR2 YSYEKL. Trimming at V came to 0 bases and at J to 1 base, leaving 4 bases not matched to a gene.

The chain uses TRBV18 and TRBJ2-7, with unresolved D. The germline gives CDR1 KGHSH, CDR2 LQKENI. V was clipped by 5 bases and J by 0 bases, with 8 bases between them. CDR3 size: 13 residues. The CDR3 nucleotides are TGTGCCAGCTCAGGCTCGAGCTCCTACGAGCAGTACTTC. Translating gives CASSGSSSYEQYF.

This chain connects TRBV7-9 to TRBJ1-5, with a tentative D call TRBD1 (5 bases). CDR3 length: 15 residues. V was pared by 5 bases and J by 6 bases, with 17 bases between. The germline V gene has CDR1 SEHNR and CDR2 FQNEAQ (reference sequence). CDR3 sequence: CASSPDISVSQPQHF. Here the CDR3 DNA reads TGTGCCAGCAGCCCGGACATTTCCGTCAGTCAGCCCCAGCATTTT.

V and J are TRBV5-1 and TRBJ2-1; D tentatively reads TRBD1 or TRBD2 (5 bases each). Germline V gives CDR1 SGHRS, CDR2 YFSETQ. There are 15 residues in the CDR3. Trimming pared 3 bases from V and 9 bases from J, leaving 19 bases between. Written as DNA, the CDR3 is TGCGCCAGCAGCTCGATATTACAGGTGCGGGCTGAGCAGTTCTTC. Encoded protein: CASSSILQVRAEQFF.

V gene TRBV28 combines with J gene TRBJ1-6, with 8 bases matching TRBD1. Trimming cost V 5 bases and J 7 bases; bases outside gene matches: 7. Germline V gives CDR1 MDHEN, CDR2 SYDVKM. CDR3 size: 15 residues. The CDR3 coding sequence is TGTGCCAGCAGTCCGATGACAGGGGACAATTCACCCCTCCACTTT. This sequence encodes CASSPMTGDNSPLHF.

The chain is built from TRBV4-3 and TRBJ1-2; D not resolved. V lost 0 bases, J lost 0 bases, and 8 bases lay in between. The CDR3 totals 15 residues. The germline V gene has CDR1 LGHNA and CDR2 YSLEER. The CDR3 reads CASSQDPGANYGYTF. In DNA form, the CDR3 reads TGCGCCAGCAGCCAAGATCCGGGAGCTAACTATGGCTACACCTTC.

This clone was recorded a few times. The CDR3 reads CASSSYTGVSYNEQFF. In DNA form, the CDR3 reads TGTGCCAGCAGCTCATACACAGGGGTCTCCTACAATGAGCAGTTCTTC. The chain carries TRBV7-9 and TRBJ2-1; 7 bases map to TRBD1. This CDR3 comprises 16 residues. Germline CDR1 reads SEHNR; CDR2 reads FQNEAQ (reference sequence). V gave up 4 bases and J gave up 0 bases; unmatched junction bases: 6.

The rearrangement joins TRBV5-4 to TRBJ1-1, with a tentative D call TRBD1 (6 bases). Germline CDR1 SGHNT, CDR2 YYREEE (reference sequence). V lost 3 bases and J 3 bases, leaving 15 bases between the germline ends. CDR3 length: 15 amino acids. The CDR3 DNA reads TGTGCCAGCAGCTCCTACAGGGTCGGGTACACTGAAGCTTTCTTT. It specifies CASSSYRVGYTEAFF.

The J gene is TRBJ2-2, the V gene TRBV5-1, with 9 bases lining up with TRBD1. This CDR3 region has 16 residues. CDR1 and CDR2 from the germline V gene are SGHRS and YFSETQ. V gave up 1 base and J gave up 5 bases; unmatched junction bases: 6. This chain's CDR3 is CASSLKQGARTGELFF. For the CDR3, the DNA is TGCGCCAGCAGCTTGAAACAGGGGGCGAGAACCGGGGAGCTGTTTTTT.

The CDR3 reads CASSTIADTGELFF. In DNA, the CDR3 is TGTGCCAGCAGTACAATAGCGGACACCGGGGAGCTGTTTTTT. V and J are TRBV28 and TRBJ2-2, with D possibly being TRBD2 (6 bases). Trimming left V 5 bases short and J 3 bases short, with 10 bases between. This CDR3 is built from 14 residues. Germline CDR1 reads MDHEN; CDR2 reads SYDVKM.

The chain links TRBV4-3 to TRBJ1-1; TRBD1 agrees at 9 bases. There are 16 residues in the CDR3. Germline trimming cut 0 bases from V and 5 bases from J; bases unmatched to any gene: 7. Germline V lookup: CDR1 LGHNA, CDR2 YSLEER. The CDR3: CASSQDRVGQGTEAFF. CDR3 coding DNA: TGCGCCAGCAGCCAAGATCGAGTGGGACAGGGAACTGAAGCTTTCTTT.

This sequence joins TRBV27 and TRBJ2-5; D tentatively reads TRBD1 or TRBD2 (5 bases each). Germline V gene data show CDR1 as MNHEY and CDR2 as SMNVEV (reference sequence). Trimming stripped 4 bases from V and 6 bases from J, with 12 bases between. There are 13 residues in the CDR3. CDR3 coding DNA: TGTGCCAGCAGTTCCGAGGGGTGGCAGACCCAGTACTTC. It translates to CASSSEGWQTQYF.

The chain links TRBV14 to TRBJ1-1; unclear D gene. Germline-derived CDR1 and CDR2 are SGHDN and FVKESK. Trimming shortened V by 2 bases and J by 1 base, and 11 bases separated the two germline ends. The CDR3 has 15 amino acids. CDR3 DNA sequence: TGTGCCAGCAGCCAATTAGAGAATCGGAACACTGAAGCTTTCTTT. This encodes CASSQLENRNTEAFF. The variable domain in full, completed from reference TRBV14 and TRBJ1-1, reads EAGVTQFPSHSVIEKGQTVTLRCDPISGHDNLYWYRRVMGKEIKFLLHFVKESKQDESGMPNNRFLAERTGGTYSTLKVQPAELEDSGVYFCASSQLENRNTEAFFGQGTRLTVV.

The CDR3: CASPRRGSGVQPQHF. The CDR3 DNA follows: TGCGCCAGCCCCAGGAGGGGGAGTGGCGTTCAGCCCCAGCATTTT. The V call is TRBV23-1, the J call TRBJ1-5; possibly TRBD1 for D (6 bases). TRBV23-1 is reported as an ORF; its role is uncertain. This CDR3 has 15 amino acids. V lost 8 bases to trimming and J lost 6 bases, with 20 bases between them.

In this sample, this clone turned up a few times. This chain joins TRBV7-2 and TRBJ2-1; perhaps TRBD2 as D (5 bases). V was clipped by 0 bases and J by 7 bases, with 16 bases between them. Per germline, CDR1 SGHTA and CDR2 FQGNSA. The CDR3 has 16 residues. CDR3 bases: TGTGCCAGCAGCTTAGCTTTGCCACTGAGGGCGAATGAGCAGTTCTTC. As protein: CASSLALPLRANEQFF.

The chain joins TRBV19 to TRBJ2-1; D unclear. The CDR3 consists of 11 residues. V lost 8 bases to trimming and J lost 3 bases, with 5 bases between them. Germline loops: CDR1 LNHDA, CDR2 SQIVND (reference sequence). CDR3 loop: CASHGYNEQFF. Written as DNA, the CDR3 is TGTGCCAGTCACGGCTACAATGAGCAGTTCTTC.

The gene calls are TRBV30 and TRBJ1-1, with 10 bases lining up with TRBD1. The CDR3 is 14 residues long. The trim removed 5 bases at V and 6 bases at J, leaving 9 bases unmatched. Germline loops: CDR1 GTSNPN, CDR2 SVGIG (reference sequence). The CDR3 loop is CAWGRGQGMPEAFF. The CDR3 DNA reads TGTGCCTGGGGGAGGGGACAGGGGATGCCTGAAGCTTTCTTT.

The rearrangement links TRBV27 to TRBJ2-2; 9 bases fit TRBD2. This CDR3 contains 18 residues. Germline values: CDR1 MNHEY, CDR2 SMNVEV (reference sequence). Trimming took 3 bases from V and 5 from J; bases not matched to a gene: 13. The CDR3 DNA reads TGTGCCAGCAGTTTTTCCCTGGCGGGAGGGTGGGGAACCGGGGAGCTGTTTTTT. Translating gives CASSFSLAGGWGTGELFF.

This clone appeared once. The chain has TRBV5-4 and TRBJ2-5; maybe TRBD1 (5 bases). The CDR3 has 14 amino acids. Trimming cost V 0 bases and J 2 bases, with 8 bases left between them. Germline V gene data show CDR1 as SGHNT and CDR2 as YYREEE (reference sequence). CDR3 in DNA: TGTGCCAGCAGCTTGGGACAGCGACAAGAGACCCAGTACTTC. This translates into CASSLGQRQETQYF.

The gene calls are TRBV5-5 and TRBJ1-5; 9 nucleotides agree with TRBD1. V dropped 3 bases and J dropped 5; count of bases not matched to a gene: 0. Germline CDR1 reads SGHKS; CDR2 reads YYEKEE (reference sequence). This CDR3 region has 13 residues. Written as DNA, the CDR3 is TGTGCCAGCAGCTGGACAGGGGATCAGCCCCAGCATTTT. Protein sequence: CASSWTGDQPQHF.